A single sample gave rise to the 31 T cell receptor beta chains below, sequenced in a study of blood T cell repertoires in COVID-19. The table came from immunoSEQ multiplex PCR; TCRdb's copy has only in-frame clones and leaves some out. The sample has 280,000 or so clones, just under 90% seen once. Sequenced material: PBMCs or T cells enriched from blood (not recorded which). The receptors originated from a woman aged 45 to 65 who had been exposed to COVID-19.

The count of this clone is one. V usage is TRBV5-1 and J usage is TRBJ2-3, with a possible D match to TRBD2 (6 bases). There are 16 residues in the CDR3. Per germline, CDR1 SGHRS and CDR2 YFSETQ. Trimming pared 9 bases from V and 0 bases from J, leaving 20 bases between. CDR3 bases: TGCGCCACCCGGTCGGGGTCCCGGGGGAGCACAGATACGCAGTATTTT. Amino acids: CATRSGSRGSTDTQYF.

This clone occurred once. The CDR3 sequence is CASSQRGQVTGELFF. Here the CDR3 DNA reads TGCGCCAGCAGCCAGAGGGGGCAGGTCACCGGGGAGCTGTTTTTT. The V call is TRBV4-1, the J call TRBJ2-2, with 7 nucleotides matching TRBD1. Germline V lookup: CDR1 MGHRA, CDR2 YSYEKL. V trimming: 3 bases; J trimming: 4 bases; junction bases outside the gene matches: 5. The CDR3 spans 15 residues.

The CDR3 reads CASSELGQGGLYNSPLHF. The DNA of the CDR3 is TGTGCCAGCAGTGAATTGGGGCAGGGGGGACTCTATAATTCACCCCTCCACTTT. V gene TRBV25-1 combines with J gene TRBJ1-6; 7 nucleotides match TRBD1. The trim removed 1 base at V and 3 bases at J, leaving 9 bases unmatched. Per the germline V gene, CDR1 is MGHDK and CDR2 is SYGVNS. The CDR3 runs 18 residues.

The chain uses TRBV13 and TRBJ2-3, with 10 bases lining up with TRBD2. This CDR3 is 16 amino acids long. Germline V lookup: CDR1 PRHDT, CDR2 FYEKMQ (reference sequence). V shed 4 bases, J shed 0 bases, and the junction held 4 bases outside the gene matches. The CDR3 region is CASSSLAGDSTDTQYF. The CDR3, as DNA: TGTGCCAGCAGCTCCCTAGCGGGGGACAGCACAGATACGCAGTATTTT.

The CDR3 protein is CASSSTGGYEQYF. CDR3 bases: TGTGCCAGCAGTTCGACAGGGGGGTACGAGCAGTACTTC. The chain joins TRBV7-9 to TRBJ2-7, with 9 bases fitting TRBD1. Germline V CDR1 and CDR2: SEHNR, FQNEAQ (reference sequence). V gave up 6 bases and J gave up 4 bases; unmatched junction bases: 4. The CDR3 consists of 13 residues.

The chain uses TRBV3-1 (or the pseudogene TRBV3-2) and TRBJ2-3; 8 bases are shared with TRBD2. The CDR3 has 16 residues. Trimming took 1 base from V and 0 from J; bases not matched to a gene: 3. The germline gives CDR1 LGHDT, CDR2 YNNKEL (reference sequence). CDR3 amino acids: CASSQAGGSSTDTQYF. The CDR3 nucleotides are TGTGCCAGCAGCCAAGCGGGGGGGTCTAGCACAGATACGCAGTATTTT.

CDR3 coding DNA: TGCGCCAGCAGCTTGGCTTTACAGGCGGGAGGCTACACCTTC. Protein product: CASSLALQAGGYTF. V gene TRBV5-1 combines with J gene TRBJ1-2; possible D gene TRBD1, 5 bases. Trimming shortened V by 0 bases and J by 8 bases, and 14 bases separated the two germline ends. This CDR3 has 14 residues. The germline V gene has CDR1 SGHRS and CDR2 YFSETQ.

This sequence joins TRBV28 and TRBJ1-1; D might be TRBD1 (5 bases). This CDR3 is built from 16 residues. Looked up from germline, CDR1 is MDHEN and CDR2 is SYDVKM. Trimming left V 3 bases short and J 2 bases short, with 16 bases between. The CDR3 nucleotides read TGTGCCAGCAGTTTGCCCCCAGGGAACATAAACACTGAAGCTTTCTTT. This codes for CASSLPPGNINTEAFF.

This chain joins TRBV7-6 and TRBJ1-2, with 9 positions matching TRBD1. The CDR3 totals 14 residues. Per germline, CDR1 SGHVS and CDR2 FNYEAQ. Unmatched junction bases numbered 5, after V lost 5 bases and J lost 4 bases. CDR3 nucleotide sequence: TGTGCCAGCAGCGCGGAGGACAGGGGCTATGGCTACACCTTC. Translation: CASSAEDRGYGYTF.

This clone has a single count. The DNA is omitted, as the CDR3 cannot be located on it reliably, and the CDR3 follows TCRdb's listing. This chain links TRBV2 with TRBJ2-2; whether TRBD2, the table's D call, matches the DNA was not checked. The CDR3 spans 12 residues, counting both ends. Germline V gives CDR1 SNHLY, CDR2 FYNNEI. The CDR3 sequence is CASSFGAGELFF.

V usage is TRBV7-2 and J usage is TRBJ2-7; tentatively, D is TRBD2 (7 bases). V was pared by 8 bases and J by 2 bases, with 16 bases between. Germline V gene data show CDR1 as SGHTA and CDR2 as FQGNSA. CDR3 length: 14 residues. The CDR3 region is CASSRGGDTYEQYF. DNA of the CDR3: TGTGCCAGCTCTAGGGGGGGGGATACCTACGAGCAGTACTTC. The full variable domain, with the rest looked up from reference TRBV7-2 and TRBJ2-7, is GAGVSQSPSNKVTEKGKDVELRCDPISGHTALYWYRQSLGQGLEFLIYFQGNSAPDKSGLPSDRFSAERTGGSVSTLTIQRTQQEDSAVYLCASSRGGDTYEQYFGPGTRLTVT.

V gene TRBV25-1 combines with J gene TRBJ2-7; weak D call: TRBD1 (5 bases). V was pared by 3 bases and J by 3 bases, with 6 bases between. The germline V gene encodes CDR1 MGHDK and CDR2 SYGVNS. CDR3 length equals 12 residues. The CDR3 reads CASSDRGYEQYF. In nucleotides, the CDR3 is TGTGCCAGCAGTGATAGGGGCTACGAGCAGTACTTC.

This clone showed up just a few times. The V call is TRBV25-1, the J call TRBJ2-7, with D possibly TRBD1 on 6 matching bases. The CDR3 totals 14 residues. The germline V gene encodes CDR1 MGHDK and CDR2 SYGVNS. The V end lost 4 bases, the J end lost 1 base, and 11 bases lay between the germline ends. The CDR3 bases are TGTGCCAGCAGTGCACAACAGGGTTCCTACGAGCAGTACTTC. This translates into CASSAQQGSYEQYF.

Points on this clone: At one of its ends the junction is not consistent with the germline gene, which may arise from a read error. This chain connects TRBV7-9 to TRBJ1-2; D is perhaps TRBD1 (6 bases). The CDR3 runs to 12 residues. Per the germline V gene, CDR1 is SEHNR and CDR2 is FQNEAQ (reference sequence). CDR3 coding DNA: TGTGCCAGCAGCTTGGCCGAGACAGGCCTTTTTTTC. As protein: CASSLAETGLFF.

Remarks on this clone: The sample has other DNA sequences that encode this CDR3 too. The chain has TRBV5-4 and TRBJ2-1; D is perhaps TRBD1 (6 bases). The CDR3 has 14 residues. Germline V gene sequence: CDR1 SGHNT, CDR2 YYREEE (reference sequence). Trimming shortened V by 2 bases and J by 1 base, and 7 bases separated the two germline ends. The CDR3 protein is CASSLGGSYNEQFF. The CDR3 coding sequence is TGTGCCAGCAGCTTAGGGGGATCCTACAATGAGCAGTTCTTC.

The V gene is TRBV28, the J gene TRBJ1-1; 7 bases map to TRBD1. Germline V gene lookup returns CDR1 MDHEN and CDR2 SYDVKM. Trimming removed 8 bases from V and 0 bases from J; junction bases left unmatched: 6. The length of the CDR3 is 14 residues. The CDR3 sequence is CASRDRDMNTEAFF. The CDR3 DNA sequence: TGTGCCAGCCGGGACAGAGACATGAACACTGAAGCTTTCTTT.

The chain uses TRBV5-1 and TRBJ2-7; TRBD2 is a possible D gene (6 bases). The V gene lost 0 bases and the J gene lost 7 bases, with 11 bases spanning the gap. Looked up from germline, CDR1 is SGHRS and CDR2 is YFSETQ. This CDR3 contains 13 residues. For the CDR3, the DNA is TGCGCCAGCAGCTTGGCCCGGGGGTGGGAGCAGTACTTC. As protein: CASSLARGWEQYF.

The chain employs TRBV25-1 and TRBJ2-7, with 9 bases matching TRBD1. The trim removed 5 bases at V and 2 bases at J, leaving 4 bases unmatched. The V gene's germline CDR1 is MGHDK and CDR2 SYGVNS. The CDR3 runs 14 residues. CDR3: CASSRQGVAYEQYF. In DNA, the CDR3 is TGTGCCAGCAGTCGACAGGGGGTAGCCTACGAGCAGTACTTC.

V and J are TRBV5-1 and TRBJ2-3; possibly TRBD1 for D (5 bases). Germline loops: CDR1 SGHRS, CDR2 YFSETQ. There are 16 residues in the CDR3. V lost 0 bases and J lost 1, with 12 bases in between. The CDR3 nucleotides are TGCGCCAGCAGCTTGGGGCAGGGTCTTGGCACAGATACGCAGTATTTT. As protein: CASSLGQGLGTDTQYF.

The chain is built from TRBV6-1 and TRBJ2-3; TRBD1 matches at 9 bases. The V gene end was trimmed by 4 bases and the J gene end by 2 bases; junction bases not matched to a gene: 7. CDR3 length equals 16 residues. Germline V lookup: CDR1 MNHNS, CDR2 SASEGT. The CDR3 is CASSASGQGSTDTQYF. The CDR3 region has the DNA TGTGCCAGCAGTGCCTCGGGACAGGGATCCACAGATACGCAGTATTTT.

V usage is TRBV6-6 and J usage is TRBJ1-3; TRBD1 aligns across 8 bases. Germline assignment: CDR1 MNHNY and CDR2 SVGAGI (reference sequence). This CDR3 is built from 15 residues. V dropped 5 bases and J dropped 0; count of bases not matched to a gene: 3. CDR3 amino acids: CASSDRGISGNTIYF. CDR3 nucleotide sequence: TGTGCCAGCAGTGACAGGGGTATCTCTGGAAACACCATATATTTT.

This clone came up once. This sequence joins TRBV5-4 and TRBJ2-1; TRBD2 aligns across 14 bases. The CDR3 length is 17 residues. V lost 3 bases, J lost 3 bases, and 5 bases stayed unmatched. The V gene's germline CDR1 is SGHNT and CDR2 YYREEE (reference sequence). CDR3 protein: CASSSLGTSGGYNEQFF. CDR3 DNA sequence: TGTGCCAGCAGCTCCCTCGGGACTAGCGGGGGCTACAATGAGCAGTTCTTC.

V and J are TRBV4-2 and TRBJ2-1, with 12 bases matching TRBD1. The V gene's germline CDR1 is LGHNA and CDR2 YNFKEQ. CDR3 length equals 17 residues. Losses at the gene ends were 0 bases for V and 7 bases for J; bases not matched to a gene: 7. The CDR3 here is CASSQDPGGQGANEQFF. CDR3 coding DNA: TGTGCCAGCAGCCAAGATCCAGGGGGACAGGGGGCTAATGAGCAGTTCTTC.

The gene calls are TRBV7-8 and TRBJ1-3; the D gene is possibly TRBD1 (6 bases). This CDR3 is 17 amino acids long. CDR1 is SGHVS, CDR2 FQNEAQ, per germline. With 5 bases removed from V and 2 bases from J, the gap between germline ends came to 19 bases. CDR3 sequence (DNA): TGTGCCAGCAGCCTCGAAAGACAGGTTCGAGCTGGAAACACCATATATTTT. It yields the protein CASSLERQVRAGNTIYF.

This clone was counted at least ten times. The chain links TRBV12-3 or TRBV12-4 to TRBJ1-1; no clear D. With 3 bases removed from V and 4 bases from J, the gap between germline ends came to 9 bases. This CDR3 has 13 amino acids. CDR3 in amino acids: CASSLGRITEAFF. CDR3 DNA sequence: TGTGCCAGCAGTTTGGGGAGAATCACTGAAGCTTTCTTT.

This clone showed up just once. The V gene is TRBV6-2 or TRBV6-3, the J gene TRBJ1-1, with a possible D match to TRBD1 (6 bases). This CDR3 is built from 16 residues. CDR1 MNHEY and CDR2 SVGEGT come from the germline V gene. Trimming took 3 bases from V and 0 from J, leaving 14 bases between them. CDR3: CASSYPQGRMNTEAFF. The CDR3 DNA sequence: TGTGCCAGCAGTTATCCACAGGGTCGTATGAACACTGAAGCTTTCTTT.

The rearrangement joins TRBV7-2 to TRBJ1-1; 10 bases are shared with TRBD1. Per the germline V gene, CDR1 is SGHTA and CDR2 is FQGNSA. Trimming cost V 5 bases and J 1 base; bases outside gene matches: 4. There are 15 residues in the CDR3. The CDR3 sequence: CASSRTGGSNTEAFF. CDR3 sequence (DNA): TGTGCCAGCAGCCGGACAGGGGGGTCGAACACTGAAGCTTTCTTT.

This clone was found once. This chain connects TRBV19 to TRBJ1-2, with 9 bases identical to TRBD1. The CDR3 runs to 13 residues. CDR1 and CDR2 from the germline V gene are LNHDA and SQIVND (reference sequence). Trimming cost V 5 bases and J 8 bases; bases outside gene matches: 6. As DNA, the CDR3 is TGTGCCAGTAGTTTCCGGACAGGGGCCGGCTACACCTTC. Protein product: CASSFRTGAGYTF.

This clone was detected a few times. This sequence joins TRBV20-1 and TRBJ2-2, with 7 bases that match TRBD2. This CDR3 has 15 amino acids. CDR1 DFQATT and CDR2 SNEGSKA come from the germline V gene (reference sequence). The V gene end was trimmed by 3 bases and the J gene end by 3 bases; junction bases not matched to a gene: 7. The CDR3 sequence is CSASLLAMHTGELFF. CDR3 nucleotide sequence: TGCAGTGCTAGTCTACTAGCGATGCACACCGGGGAGCTGTTTTTT.

V and J are TRBV2 and TRBJ2-1; 11 bases agree with TRBD2. V gave up 6 bases and J gave up 2 bases; unmatched junction bases: 3. The CDR3 totals 15 residues. Per the germline V gene, CDR1 is SNHLY and CDR2 is FYNNEI. The CDR3 region is CASRALAGAYNEQFF. The CDR3 nucleotides read TGTGCCAGCAGGGCACTAGCGGGGGCCTACAATGAGCAGTTCTTC.

The J gene is TRBJ2-2, the V gene TRBV25-1; 7 bases align to TRBD1. J was trimmed by 0 bases and V by 4 bases; bases with no gene match: 2. CDR1 is MGHDK, CDR2 SYGVNS, per germline. The CDR3 runs 15 residues. CDR3 bases: TGTGCCAGCAGTGCGGGACAGCCGAACACCGGGGAGCTGTTTTTT. It yields the protein CASSAGQPNTGELFF.